This T cell receptor (beta chain) was retrieved from a study of T cell repertoires in cytomegalovirus infection. Study-level background: CMV infection together with matching HLA type was indicated by public TCR beta signatures.

Study conclusions and caveats: Ex vivo responses were dominated by HLA-C-restricted CMV-specific TCR beta clonotypes. Cumulated frequencies of public TCR beta families served to identify carriers of CMV plus the relevant HLA.

CDR3 length: 15 residues. Trimming took 7 bases from V and 2 from J, leaving 18 bases between them. The germline gives CDR1 MNHNS, CDR2 SASEGT. One entry per CDR3 protein results from TCRdb running MiXCR on the reads. The sample has about 310,000 distinct CDR3 sequences; roughly a sixth are singletons. This clonotype occurred a few times. The antigen is not known. The TCR was taken from a human donor in good health (CMV status not recorded). Some clones in this sample may be carry-over from other donors' samples. The chain combines TRBV6-1 with TRBJ2-7; tentatively, D is TRBD1 or TRBD2 (5 bases each). Sequencing used PBMCs. The CDR3 here is CASTLAWDGTYEQYF. CDR3 sequence (DNA): TGTGCCAGCACTCTGGCATGGGACGGGACCTACGAGCAGTACTTC.